The 32 T cell receptor beta chains below were found in one sample sequenced in a study of shared clonotypes between healthy human individuals. Here immunoSEQ multiplex PCR was the method, and the copy in TCRdb shows in-frame clones only, minus some. The sample has about 2.1 million clones; about 94% are singletons. Terminally differentiated effector memory CD45RA+ cells were excluded from the naive CD8 cells, which were CD45RO-negative and positively selected for CCR7. Source material: naive CD8+ T cells from PBMCs. These receptors all come from a man between 18 and 35 years old in good health. Some clones in this sample may be carry-over from other donors' samples.

The genes are TRBV4-1 and TRBJ1-2; tentative D call: TRBD1 (5 bases). The CDR3 length is 15 residues. V shed 1 base and J shed 1 base, with 10 bases lying between them. The V gene's germline CDR1 is MGHRA and CDR2 YSYEKL. The CDR3 region has the DNA TGCGCCAGCAGCCAAGGAGCAGGGTATAACTATGGCTACACCTTC. Translated: CASSQGAGYNYGYTF.

This chain uses TRBV19 with TRBJ1-1; 7 bases fit TRBD1. CDR1 is LNHDA and CDR2 is SQIVND in the germline V gene (reference sequence). Germline trimming cut 5 bases from V and 0 bases from J; bases unmatched to any gene: 6. This CDR3 is built from 15 residues. The CDR3 coding sequence is TGTGCCAGTAGTCTACAGGGGTGGGTGAACACTGAAGCTTTCTTT. Its protein product is CASSLQGWVNTEAFF. Full variable domain (rest looked up from reference TRBV19 and TRBJ1-1): DGGITQSPKYLFRKEGQNVTLSCEQNLNHDAMYWYRQDPGQGLRLIYYSQIVNDFQKGDIAEGYSVSREKKESFPLTVTSAQKNPTAFYLCASSLQGWVNTEAFFGQGTRLTVV.

The V call is TRBV9, the J call TRBJ2-7; D may be TRBD2 (6 bases). The germline gives CDR1 SGDLS, CDR2 YYNGEE. Trimming removed 0 bases at V and 7 bases at J, with 14 bases between. The CDR3 has 14 amino acids. The CDR3 nucleotides read TGTGCCAGCAGCGTAGAGGGGACTTTAGGGGAGCAGTACTTC. It is translated as CASSVEGTLGEQYF.

This clone was picked up one time. The V and J genes are TRBV28 and TRBJ1-2, with TRBD1 matching over 7 bases. Per germline, CDR1 MDHEN and CDR2 SYDVKM. The CDR3 is 15 residues long. Losses at the gene ends were 8 bases for V and 0 bases for J; bases not matched to a gene: 9. The CDR3 spells CASEEAGTANYGYTF. The CDR3 nucleotides read TGTGCCAGCGAAGAAGCCGGGACAGCTAACTATGGCTACACCTTC.

The chain links TRBV6-5 to TRBJ2-2; D is unclear. Germline-derived CDR1 and CDR2 are MNHEY and SVGAGI. V was pared by 7 bases and J by 4 bases, with 10 bases between. This CDR3 contains 13 residues. CDR3 nucleotides: TGTGCCAGCATCCCGGGTGGCACCGGGGAGCTGTTTTTT. Translation gives CASIPGGTGELFF.

This rearrangement joins TRBV7-8 to TRBJ2-1; 10 bases match TRBD2. The CDR3 length is 18 residues. V gave up 3 bases and J gave up 9 bases; unmatched junction bases: 17. The germline V gene encodes CDR1 SGHVS and CDR2 FQNEAQ. The CDR3 coding sequence is TGTGCCAGCAGCTTGAGCCCTCGCGGGCCTAGCGGGAGTACTGAGCAGTTCTTC. Protein product: CASSLSPRGPSGSTEQFF.

This rearrangement joins TRBV15 to TRBJ1-3; D call uncertain. This CDR3 has 15 amino acids. Germline loops: CDR1 LNHNV, CDR2 YYDKDF (reference sequence). V dropped 5 bases and J dropped 0 bases, with 11 bases sitting between them. CDR3 coding DNA: TGTGCCACCAGCGAAGACGGTAACTCTGGAAACACCATATATTTT. Amino acids: CATSEDGNSGNTIYF.

V usage is TRBV7-9 and J usage is TRBJ1-1; D not resolved. The CDR3 runs to 13 residues. Trimming removed 5 bases at V and 3 bases at J, with 10 bases between. CDR1 and CDR2 (germline): SEHNR, FQNEAQ (reference sequence). The CDR3 loop reads CASSAPYDTEAFF. The CDR3 DNA reads TGTGCCAGCAGCGCCCCTTATGACACTGAAGCTTTCTTT.

This chain uses TRBV18 with TRBJ2-1, with a weak D call TRBD2 (6 bases). V was pared by 2 bases and J by 0 bases, with 14 bases between. Germline assignment: CDR1 KGHSH and CDR2 LQKENI. CDR3 length: 17 residues. For the CDR3, the DNA is TGTGCCAGCTCACCAGATGAGCGGGTGAGCTCCTACAATGAGCAGTTCTTC. Protein sequence: CASSPDERVSSYNEQFF.

V and J are TRBV7-3 and TRBJ1-3; 7 positions agree with TRBD1. The CDR3 runs 18 residues. V shed 4 bases and J 0 bases; nucleotides not matched to a gene: 12. Germline V gene sequence: CDR1 SGHTA, CDR2 FQGTGA. The chain's CDR3 is CASSSRRGQLVSGNTIYF. The DNA for the CDR3 is TGTGCCAGCAGCTCCAGAAGGGGACAGCTAGTCTCTGGAAACACCATATATTTT.

The rearrangement joins TRBV28 to TRBJ2-3; 7 bases align to TRBD2. The CDR3 has 14 amino acids. The V gene's germline CDR1 is MDHEN and CDR2 SYDVKM. The J segment lost 6 bases and the V segment lost 4 bases, leaving 7 bases of the junction unmatched. The CDR3 sequence is CASSSSGIMDTQYF. In DNA form, the CDR3 reads TGTGCCAGCAGTTCAAGCGGGATAATGGATACGCAGTATTTT.

The chain employs TRBV6-5 and TRBJ2-1; 11 bases are a match to TRBD1. Trimming took 2 bases from V and 10 from J; bases not matched to a gene: 7. The CDR3 is 15 residues long. CDR1 and CDR2 from the germline V gene are MNHEY and SVGAGI. The CDR3 coding sequence is TGTGCCAGCAGTTACCGGGGACAGGGGGTAAGGGAGCAGTTCTTC. Protein sequence: CASSYRGQGVREQFF.

The chain combines TRBV4-2 with TRBJ1-5; unclear D gene. The V and J ends lost 0 bases and 7 bases respectively, with 10 bases between them. CDR1 is LGHNA, CDR2 YNFKEQ, per germline. The CDR3 is made up of 14 amino acids. The CDR3 spells CASSQDNPGQPQHF. CDR3 in DNA: TGTGCCAGCAGCCAAGATAACCCTGGCCAGCCCCAGCATTTT.

This clone was detected only once. V usage is TRBV6-6 and J usage is TRBJ1-1; D is undetermined. V shed 0 bases and J shed 0 bases, with 11 bases lying between them. The length of the CDR3 is 16 residues. The germline gives CDR1 MNHNY, CDR2 SVGAGI (reference sequence). The CDR3 nucleotides are TGTGCCAGCAGTTACTCCCTGGCGGTTATGAACACTGAAGCTTTCTTT. It is translated as CASSYSLAVMNTEAFF.

To note about this clone: Other DNA variants within this sample encode the same CDR3. The genes are TRBV28 and TRBJ2-7; TRBD2 matches 9 bases. The germline CDR1 and CDR2 sequences are MDHEN and SYDVKM. This CDR3 is built from 14 residues. V was clipped by 6 bases and J by 3 bases; unmatched bases: 6. The CDR3 coding sequence is TGTGCCAGCAGCTTAGCGGGAGAAAACTACGAGCAGTACTTC. This translates into CASSLAGENYEQYF.

The CDR3 sequence: CAWKGDRMNTGELFF. Here the CDR3 DNA reads TGTGCCTGGAAAGGCGACAGAATGAACACCGGGGAGCTGTTTTTT. The chain links TRBV30 to TRBJ2-2, with a tentative D call TRBD1 (5 bases). CDR3 length: 15 residues. Trimming cost V 4 bases and J 1 base, with 13 bases left between them. CDR1 GTSNPN and CDR2 SVGIG come from the germline V gene (reference sequence).

With regard to this clone: Other DNA sequences in the same sample also yield this CDR3. CDR3 DNA: TGTGCCAGCAGCGGCACTAGCGGGAGTTACAATGAGCAGTTCTTC. This translates into CASSGTSGSYNEQFF. The rearrangement links TRBV9 to TRBJ2-1, with 11 bases matching TRBD2. Trimming removed 3 bases from V and 4 bases from J; junction bases left unmatched: 3. The CDR3 is 15 residues long. CDR1 and CDR2 (germline): SGDLS, YYNGEE. Variable domain in full (rest from reference TRBV9 and TRBJ2-1): DSGVTQTPKHLITATGQRVTLRCSPRSGDLSVYWYQQSLDQGLQFLIQYYNGEERAKGNILERFSAQQFPDLHSELNLSSLELGDSALYFCASSGTSGSYNEQFFGPGTRLTVL.

The gene calls are TRBV19 and TRBJ1-5, with a possible D match to TRBD1 (5 bases). With 5 bases removed from V and 3 bases from J, the gap between germline ends came to 11 bases. CDR3 size: 14 residues. Germline loops: CDR1 LNHDA, CDR2 SQIVND (reference sequence). The CDR3 coding sequence is TGTGCCAGTAGTCACCGACAGTACAATCAGCCCCAGCATTTT. Protein product: CASSHRQYNQPQHF.

The rearrangement uses TRBV19 and TRBJ2-5; 10 bases line up with TRBD1. The CDR3 totals 17 residues. Germline V gene sequence: CDR1 LNHDA, CDR2 SQIVND (reference sequence). Germline trimming cut 5 bases from V and 2 bases from J; bases unmatched to any gene: 11. The CDR3 sequence: CASSALPDRGWQETQYF. The CDR3 nucleotides are TGTGCCAGTAGTGCCCTACCGGACAGGGGGTGGCAAGAGACCCAGTACTTC.

The chain employs TRBV29-1 and TRBJ1-2, with D unresolved. Germline CDR1 is SQVTM and CDR2 is ANQGSEA. The CDR3 consists of 11 residues. Trimming took 7 bases from V and 4 from J, leaving 10 bases between them. CDR3 in DNA: TGCAGCGCCCGATCCGTCTATGGCTACACCTTC. Translated, it gives CSARSVYGYTF.

To note about this clone: The junction departs from the called germline gene at one end, perhaps through a read error. This chain uses TRBV2 with TRBJ2-6; TRBD1 agrees at 9 bases. The CDR3 is 13 amino acids. The germline gives CDR1 SNHLY, CDR2 FYNNEI. DNA of the CDR3: TGTGCCACTCAGGGACAGGGCGCCCCAGCCCCACCTTTC. Translating it yields CATQGQGAPAPPF.

The V and J genes are TRBV19 and TRBJ2-7, with D unresolved. Germline V gives CDR1 LNHDA, CDR2 SQIVND (reference sequence). This CDR3 is 13 amino acids long. V lost 10 bases, J lost 2 bases, and 15 bases lay in between. DNA of the CDR3: TGTGCCACCTCGCAACAAACAACCTACGAGCAGTACTTC. Protein sequence: CATSQQTTYEQYF.

This clone was seen just once. The chain recombines TRBV5-4 with TRBJ2-1; a possible D gene is TRBD2 (5 bases). Germline CDR1 is SGHNT and CDR2 is YYREEE (reference sequence). The CDR3 loop spans 14 amino acids. V lost 7 bases and J lost 1, with 12 bases in between. CDR3 nucleotides: TGTGCCAGCGTGGCTAGCCCATCCTACAATGAGCAGTTCTTC. Protein sequence: CASVASPSYNEQFF.

The chain uses TRBV5-6 and TRBJ1-2, with TRBD1 identical over 7 bases. The germline CDR1 and CDR2 sequences are SGHDT and YYEEEE. This CDR3 is built from 16 residues. Losses at the gene ends were 2 bases for V and 6 bases for J; bases not matched to a gene: 13. CDR3 residues: CASSLGGGGDRNGYTF. The CDR3, as DNA: TGTGCCAGCAGCTTAGGAGGGGGCGGTGATCGGAATGGCTACACCTTC.

Here the CDR3 reads CASSQPGQSEKLFF. Written as DNA, the CDR3 is TGCGCCAGCAGCCAACCGGGACAGAGTGAAAAACTGTTTTTT. The chain is built from TRBV5-1 and TRBJ1-4; the match to TRBD1 covers 7 bases. The length of the CDR3 is 14 residues. The V gene's germline CDR1 is SGHRS and CDR2 YFSETQ. J was trimmed by 7 bases and V by 4 bases; bases with no gene match: 7.

The chain carries TRBV18 and TRBJ2-3, with 7 bases matching TRBD2. Germline trimming cut 3 bases from V and 4 bases from J; bases unmatched to any gene: 7. The germline V gene encodes CDR1 KGHSH and CDR2 LQKENI. This CDR3 is built from 15 residues. CDR3 region: CASSPSSGRADTQYF. The CDR3, as DNA: TGTGCCAGCTCACCTAGCTCAGGGAGGGCAGATACGCAGTATTTT.

Points on this clone: The sample carries other DNA sequences with the same CDR3. This chain joins TRBV7-3 and TRBJ2-1; 9 bases align to TRBD2. Trimming took 2 bases from V and 4 from J; bases not matched to a gene: 3. CDR1 and CDR2 from the germline V gene are SGHTA and FQGTGA. The CDR3 is 15 amino acids. CDR3 in amino acids: CASSLAGGPYNEQFF. CDR3 in DNA: TGTGCCAGCAGCTTAGCGGGAGGGCCTTACAATGAGCAGTTCTTC.

The chain joins TRBV2 to TRBJ2-7; 9 bases agree with TRBD1. Germline V CDR1 and CDR2: SNHLY, FYNNEI. The CDR3 extends over 14 amino acids. V was clipped by 2 bases and J by 4 bases; unmatched bases: 3. The CDR3 nucleotides read TGTGCCAGCAGTGAACCGGGACAGGGATACGAGCAGTACTTC. Translating gives CASSEPGQGYEQYF.

In regard to this clone: Other DNA variants within this sample encode the same CDR3. V is TRBV6-5 and J is TRBJ1-3; D is unresolved. V was shortened by 6 bases and J by 1 base, with 7 bases between the two germline ends. CDR3 length equals 13 residues. Per germline, CDR1 MNHEY and CDR2 SVGAGI. Written as DNA, the CDR3 is TGTGCCAGCAGCCTAGGGTCTGGAAACACCATATATTTT. Protein product: CASSLGSGNTIYF.

This clone was seen only once. The V gene is TRBV6-1, the J gene TRBJ1-3; the D is unclear. Trimming removed 4 bases at V and 0 bases at J, with 7 bases between. The CDR3 is made up of 14 amino acids. The germline CDR1 and CDR2 sequences are MNHNS and SASEGT. The CDR3 coding sequence is TGTGCCAGCAGTGGCAGAAGCTCTGGAAACACCATATATTTT. Translated, it gives CASSGRSSGNTIYF.

Written as DNA, the CDR3 is TGTGCCAGTAGTATAGGGCGGACAGGTACCTACGAGCAGTACTTC. Protein product: CASSIGRTGTYEQYF. The chain combines TRBV19 with TRBJ2-7, with TRBD1 matching 7 bases. Unmatched junction bases numbered 5, after V lost 1 base and J lost 2 bases. This CDR3 spans 15 amino acids. The germline V gene has CDR1 LNHDA and CDR2 SQIVND (reference sequence).

This chain joins TRBV11-2 and TRBJ1-1; D uncertain. The CDR3 spans 14 residues. Per the germline V gene, CDR1 is SGHAT and CDR2 is FQNNGV. The ends were cut back, 4 bases at V and 3 bases at J, with 12 bases in the middle. CDR3 sequence reads: CASSSVGIHTEAFF. CDR3 in DNA: TGTGCCAGCAGCTCGGTTGGTATACACACTGAAGCTTTCTTT.